The 9 T cell receptor beta chains presented below share a single source sample, sequenced in a study of cytomegalovirus exposure and HLA in healthy donors. Both 60 Vbeta primers and 13 Jbeta primers went into the PCR. The data were produced by immunoSEQ multiplex PCR, yet TCRdb's version contains in-frame clones alone and is incomplete. The data contain some 220,000 clones, about 89% of them seen just once; the ten biggest clones take up 0.95% to 1.1%. The sample was PBMCs. The receptors were sampled from a woman aged 18-29 years in good health and CMV-seronegative.

The chain employs TRBV27 and TRBJ2-2, with 10 bases matching TRBD2. CDR1 is MNHEY and CDR2 is SMNVEV in the germline V gene (reference sequence). V dropped 2 bases and J dropped 8; count of bases not matched to a gene: 5. The CDR3 length is 15 residues. The CDR3 loop reads CASSLMLAGVGELFF. CDR3 sequence (DNA): TGTGCCAGCAGTTTAATGCTAGCGGGAGTAGGGGAGCTGTTTTTT.

The chain is built from TRBV5-1 and TRBJ2-2; TRBD2 might be the D (6 bases). Trimming took off 2 bases at V and 3 bases at J, with 11 bases between the two ends. The germline V gene has CDR1 SGHRS and CDR2 YFSETQ. This CDR3 is 15 amino acids long. The CDR3 reads CASSFGTSYTGELFF. The CDR3 DNA is TGCGCCAGCAGCTTCGGGACTTCCTACACCGGGGAGCTGTTTTTT.

V usage is TRBV18 and J usage is TRBJ1-5, with TRBD1 matching 10 bases. The CDR3 runs to 14 residues. The V gene end was trimmed by 8 bases and the J gene end by 5 bases; junction bases not matched to a gene: 6. Germline V lookup: CDR1 KGHSH, CDR2 LQKENI. The CDR3 loop reads CASQPGTGDQPQHF. In DNA, the CDR3 is TGTGCCAGCCAGCCGGGGACAGGGGATCAGCCCCAGCATTTT. Full variable domain (remainder filled in from reference TRBV18 and TRBJ1-5): NAGVMQNPRHLVRRRGQEARLRCSPMKGHSHVYWYRQLPEEGLKFMVYLQKENIIDESGMPKERFSAEFPKEGPSILRIQQVVRGDSAAYFCASQPGTGDQPQHFGDGTRLSIL.

The genes are TRBV2 and TRBJ2-5, with 7 bases aligning to TRBD2. CDR3 length equals 15 residues. The germline CDR1 and CDR2 sequences are SNHLY and FYNNEI. V shed 9 bases and J 0 bases; nucleotides not matched to a gene: 10. The CDR3 region has the DNA TGTGCCAGGGATGGAGCGGGATGGTACCAAGAGACCCAGTACTTC. Translated: CARDGAGWYQETQYF.

The chain combines TRBV9 with TRBJ2-1; tentatively, D is TRBD2 (5 bases). V was pared by 4 bases and J by 10 bases, with 15 bases between. CDR3 length equals 13 residues. The germline V gene has CDR1 SGDLS and CDR2 YYNGEE. The CDR3 nucleotides are TGTGCCAGCAGCATCTCCTGGGAGAGGGAGCAGTTCTTC. Its translation is CASSISWEREQFF. Filled out from reference TRBV9 and TRBJ2-1, the complete variable domain reads DSGVTQTPKHLITATGQRVTLRCSPRSGDLSVYWYQQSLDQGLQFLIQYYNGEERAKGNILERFSAQQFPDLHSELNLSSLELGDSALYFCASSISWEREQFFGPGTRLTVL.

This clone was detected only once. The chain recombines TRBV27 with TRBJ2-5; D possibly corresponds to TRBD2 (7 bases). The J call may be faulty, since TRBJ2-7 better matches the DNA end. Per germline, CDR1 MNHEY and CDR2 SMNVEV (reference sequence). The CDR3 sequence is 15 residues long. CDR3 sequence (DNA): TGTGCCAGCAGTTTATTCGGGGGGCGGGAGACCGAGCAGTACTTC. It translates to CASSLFGGRETEQYF.

The J gene is TRBJ1-4, the V gene TRBV5-4; weak D call: TRBD1 (5 bases). The CDR3 spans 16 residues. The germline V gene has CDR1 SGHNT and CDR2 YYREEE (reference sequence). The V end was cut by 2 bases, the J end by 4 bases, with 15 bases between. This CDR3 reads CASSFDTGGSNEKLFF. The CDR3 coding sequence is TGTGCCAGCAGCTTCGATACAGGTGGTAGTAATGAAAAACTGTTTTTT.

The gene calls are TRBV2 and TRBJ2-3; a possible D gene is TRBD2 (6 bases). The CDR3 runs 14 residues. Germline V CDR1 and CDR2: SNHLY, FYNNEI. V lost 9 bases and J 0 bases, leaving 13 bases between the germline ends. Here the CDR3 reads CARTRGGSTDTQYF. The DNA of the CDR3 is TGTGCCAGGACTCGGGGAGGTAGCACAGATACGCAGTATTTT.

This chain connects TRBV7-9 to TRBJ1-2, with 8 bases identical to TRBD1. CDR1 is SEHNR, CDR2 FQNEAQ, per germline (reference sequence). The CDR3 spans 19 residues. Losses at the gene ends were 0 bases for V and 1 base for J; bases not matched to a gene: 13. CDR3 nucleotides: TGTGCCAGCAGCTTAGCACCGGGGAGTACAGGGGGAGGTAACTATGGCTACACCTTC. Its translation: CASSLAPGSTGGGNYGYTF. The full variable domain, in which reference TRBV7-9 and TRBJ1-2 provide the parts outside the CDR3, is DTGVSQNPRHKITKRGQNVTFRCDPISEHNRLYWYRQTLGQGPEFLTYFQNEAQLEKSRLLSDRFSAERPKGSFSTLEIQRTEQGDSAMYLCASSLAPGSTGGGNYGYTFGSGTRLTVV.